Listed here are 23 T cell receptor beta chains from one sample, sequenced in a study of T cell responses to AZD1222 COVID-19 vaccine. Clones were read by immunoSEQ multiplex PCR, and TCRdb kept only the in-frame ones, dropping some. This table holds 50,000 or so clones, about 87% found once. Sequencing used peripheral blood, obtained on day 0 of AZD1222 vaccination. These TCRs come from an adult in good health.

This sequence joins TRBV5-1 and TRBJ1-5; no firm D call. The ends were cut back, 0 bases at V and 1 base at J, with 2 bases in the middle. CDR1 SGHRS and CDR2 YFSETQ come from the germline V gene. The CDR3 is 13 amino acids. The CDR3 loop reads CASSLGSNQPQHF. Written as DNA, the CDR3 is TGCGCCAGCAGCTTGGGAAGCAATCAGCCCCAGCATTTT.

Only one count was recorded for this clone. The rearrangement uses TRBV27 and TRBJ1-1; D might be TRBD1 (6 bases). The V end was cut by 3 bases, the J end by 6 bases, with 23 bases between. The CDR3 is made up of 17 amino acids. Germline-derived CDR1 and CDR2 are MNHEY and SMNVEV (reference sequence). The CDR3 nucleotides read TGTGCCAGCAGTTTTGATTCTGGACAGTACTTCAAGTCTGAAGCTTTCTTT. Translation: CASSFDSGQYFKSEAFF.

The CDR3 bases are TGTGCCAGCAGTCGGACAGGGGCCATACTCCTTACTAGCACAGATACGCAGTATTTT. The encoded protein is CASSRTGAILLTSTDTQYF. This rearrangement joins TRBV27 to TRBJ2-3, with 9 bases lining up with TRBD1. Germline V gives CDR1 MNHEY, CDR2 SMNVEV (reference sequence). The V segment lost 5 bases and the J segment 0 bases; nucleotides outside the gene matches: 15. CDR3 length: 19 residues.

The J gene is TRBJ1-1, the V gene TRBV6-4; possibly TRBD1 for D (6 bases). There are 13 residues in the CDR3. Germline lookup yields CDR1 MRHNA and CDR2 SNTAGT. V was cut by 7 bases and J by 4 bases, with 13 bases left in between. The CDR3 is CASKNQGSTEAFF. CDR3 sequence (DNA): TGTGCCAGCAAAAACCAGGGGAGCACTGAAGCTTTCTTT.

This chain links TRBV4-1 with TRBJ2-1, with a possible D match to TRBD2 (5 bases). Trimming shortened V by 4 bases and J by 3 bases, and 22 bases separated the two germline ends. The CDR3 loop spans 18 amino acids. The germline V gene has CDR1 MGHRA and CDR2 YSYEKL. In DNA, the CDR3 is TGCGCCAGCAGCCTTAGCGCGAGCGAACCAGACCTCTACAATGAGCAGTTCTTC. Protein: CASSLSASEPDLYNEQFF.

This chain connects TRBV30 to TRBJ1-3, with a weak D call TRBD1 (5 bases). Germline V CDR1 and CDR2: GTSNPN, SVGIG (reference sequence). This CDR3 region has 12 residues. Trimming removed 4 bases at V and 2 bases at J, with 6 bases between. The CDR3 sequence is CAWKGAGNTIYF. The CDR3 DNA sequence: TGTGCCTGGAAAGGGGCTGGAAACACCATATATTTT.

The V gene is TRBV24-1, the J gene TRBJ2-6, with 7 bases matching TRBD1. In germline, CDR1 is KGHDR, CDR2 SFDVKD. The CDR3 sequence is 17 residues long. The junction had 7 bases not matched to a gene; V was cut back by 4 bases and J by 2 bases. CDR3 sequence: CATSEGTVRTGANVLTF. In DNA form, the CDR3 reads TGTGCCACCAGTGAAGGGACAGTTAGGACTGGGGCCAACGTCCTGACTTTC.

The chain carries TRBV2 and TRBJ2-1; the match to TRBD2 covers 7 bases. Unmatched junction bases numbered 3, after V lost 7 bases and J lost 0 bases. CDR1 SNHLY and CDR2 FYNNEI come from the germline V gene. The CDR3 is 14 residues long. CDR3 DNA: TGTGCCAGCAAGGGCGGGAGCTCCTACAATGAGCAGTTCTTC. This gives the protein CASKGGSSYNEQFF.

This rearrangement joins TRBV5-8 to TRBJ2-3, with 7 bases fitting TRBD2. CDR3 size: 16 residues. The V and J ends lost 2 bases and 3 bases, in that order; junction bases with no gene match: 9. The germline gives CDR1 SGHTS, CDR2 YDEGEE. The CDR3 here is CASSFVGGRVTDTQYF. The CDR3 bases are TGTGCCAGCAGCTTTGTGGGCGGGAGAGTAACAGATACGCAGTATTTT.

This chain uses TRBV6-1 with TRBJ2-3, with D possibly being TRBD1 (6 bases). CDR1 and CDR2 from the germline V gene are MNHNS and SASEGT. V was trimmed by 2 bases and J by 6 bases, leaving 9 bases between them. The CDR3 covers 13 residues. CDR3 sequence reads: CASSESGVDTQYF. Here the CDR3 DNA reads TGTGCCAGCAGTGAATCAGGGGTCGATACGCAGTATTTT.

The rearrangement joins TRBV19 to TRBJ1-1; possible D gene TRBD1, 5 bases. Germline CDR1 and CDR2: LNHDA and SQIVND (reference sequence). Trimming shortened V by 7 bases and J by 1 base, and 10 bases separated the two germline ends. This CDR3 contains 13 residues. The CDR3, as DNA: TGTGCCAGTACCCCCGGGGGGAACACTGAAGCTTTCTTT. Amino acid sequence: CASTPGGNTEAFF.

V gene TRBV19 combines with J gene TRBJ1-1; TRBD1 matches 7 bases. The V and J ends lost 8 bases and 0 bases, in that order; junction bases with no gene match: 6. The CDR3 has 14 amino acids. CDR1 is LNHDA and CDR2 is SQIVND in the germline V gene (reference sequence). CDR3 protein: CASRRGQVNTEAFF. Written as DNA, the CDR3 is TGTGCCAGTCGTAGAGGACAGGTGAACACTGAAGCTTTCTTT.

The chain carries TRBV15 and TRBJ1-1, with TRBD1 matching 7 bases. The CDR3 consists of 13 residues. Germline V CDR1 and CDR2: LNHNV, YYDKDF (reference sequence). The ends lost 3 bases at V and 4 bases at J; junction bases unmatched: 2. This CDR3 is CATSRQGGTEAFF. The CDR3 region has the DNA TGTGCCACCAGCAGGCAGGGGGGCACTGAAGCTTTCTTT.

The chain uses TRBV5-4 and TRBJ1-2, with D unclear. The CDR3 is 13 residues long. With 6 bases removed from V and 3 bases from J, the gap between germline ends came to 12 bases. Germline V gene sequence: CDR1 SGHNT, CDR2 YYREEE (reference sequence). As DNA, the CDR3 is TGTGCCAGCAAAAGGGTCGGGGACTATGGCTACACCTTC. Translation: CASKRVGDYGYTF.

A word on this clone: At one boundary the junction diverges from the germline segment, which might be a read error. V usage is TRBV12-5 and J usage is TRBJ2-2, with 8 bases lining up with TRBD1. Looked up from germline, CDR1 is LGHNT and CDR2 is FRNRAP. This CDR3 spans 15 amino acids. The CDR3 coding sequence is TGTGCTAGTGGATTGGGACAGGCTAGAACCGGGGAGCTGTTTTTT. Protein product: CASGLGQARTGELFF.

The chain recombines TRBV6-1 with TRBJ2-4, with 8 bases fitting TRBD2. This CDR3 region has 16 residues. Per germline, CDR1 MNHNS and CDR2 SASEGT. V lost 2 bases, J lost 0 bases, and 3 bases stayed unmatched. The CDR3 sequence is CASSEPGLEAKNIQYF. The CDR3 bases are TGTGCCAGCAGTGAACCGGGACTAGAAGCCAAAAACATTCAGTACTTC.

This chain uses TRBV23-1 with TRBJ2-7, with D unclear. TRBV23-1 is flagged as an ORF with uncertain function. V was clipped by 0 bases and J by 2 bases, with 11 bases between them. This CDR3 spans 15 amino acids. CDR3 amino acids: CASSQSRGQPYEQYF. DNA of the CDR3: TGCGCCAGCAGTCAATCGAGAGGCCAGCCCTACGAGCAGTACTTC.

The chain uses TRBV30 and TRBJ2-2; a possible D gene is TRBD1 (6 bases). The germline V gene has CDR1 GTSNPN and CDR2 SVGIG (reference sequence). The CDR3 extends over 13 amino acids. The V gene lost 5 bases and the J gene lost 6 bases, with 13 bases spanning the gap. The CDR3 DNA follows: TGTGCCTGGTCGACTGGGGGCGCCGGGGAGCTGTTTTTT. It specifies CAWSTGGAGELFF.

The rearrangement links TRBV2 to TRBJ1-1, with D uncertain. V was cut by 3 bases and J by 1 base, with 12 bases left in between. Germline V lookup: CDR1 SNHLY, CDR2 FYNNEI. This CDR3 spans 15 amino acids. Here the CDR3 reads CASSETASPNTEAFF. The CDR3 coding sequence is TGTGCCAGCAGTGAGACTGCCTCCCCGAACACTGAAGCTTTCTTT.

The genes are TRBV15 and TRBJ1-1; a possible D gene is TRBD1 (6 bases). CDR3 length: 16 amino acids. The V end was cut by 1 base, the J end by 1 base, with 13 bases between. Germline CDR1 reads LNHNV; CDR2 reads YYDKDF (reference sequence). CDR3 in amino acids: CATSRGGGQKNTEAFF. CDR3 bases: TGTGCCACCAGCAGAGGGGGGGGCCAGAAGAACACTGAAGCTTTCTTT. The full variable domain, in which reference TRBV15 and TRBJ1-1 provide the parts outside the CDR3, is DAMVIQNPRYQVTQFGKPVTLSCSQTLNHNVMYWYQQKSSQAPKLLFHYYDKDFNNEADTPDNFQSRRPNTSFCFLDIRSPGLGDTAMYLCATSRGGGQKNTEAFFGQGTRLTVV.

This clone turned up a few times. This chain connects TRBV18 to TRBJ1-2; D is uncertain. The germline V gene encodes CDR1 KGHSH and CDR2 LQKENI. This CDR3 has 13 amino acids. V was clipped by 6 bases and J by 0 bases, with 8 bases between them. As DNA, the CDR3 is TGTGCCAGCTCCCCCGGCGCTAACTATGGCTACACCTTC. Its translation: CASSPGANYGYTF.

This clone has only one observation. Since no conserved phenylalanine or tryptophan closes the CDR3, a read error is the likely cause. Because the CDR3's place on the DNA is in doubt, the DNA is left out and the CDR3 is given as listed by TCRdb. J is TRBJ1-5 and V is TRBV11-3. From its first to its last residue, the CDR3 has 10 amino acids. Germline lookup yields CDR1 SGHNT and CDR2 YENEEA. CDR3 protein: CASSLDSKQV.

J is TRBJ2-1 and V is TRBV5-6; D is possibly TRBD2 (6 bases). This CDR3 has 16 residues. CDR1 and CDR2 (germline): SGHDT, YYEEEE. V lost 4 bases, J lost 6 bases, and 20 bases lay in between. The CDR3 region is CASSPTDGTPLNEQFF. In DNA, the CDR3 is TGTGCCAGCAGCCCAACGGACGGGACTCCCCTCAATGAGCAGTTCTTC.